These 19 T cell receptor beta chains came from one sample sequenced in a study of cytomegalovirus exposure and HLA in healthy donors. The primer mix had 60 Vbeta and 13 Jbeta primers. Some clones are missing from TCRdb's copy, which holds only in-frame ones; the method was immunoSEQ multiplex PCR. The table lists under 100,000 clones, under 80% of them singletons. Sequencing was done on a sample of PBMCs. All receptors come from a human donor in good health.

The rearrangement uses TRBV5-1 and TRBJ1-1; D gene uncertain. This CDR3 has 14 residues. V was shortened by 4 bases and J by 1 base, with 11 bases between the two germline ends. Per germline, CDR1 SGHRS and CDR2 YFSETQ. CDR3 sequence: CASSPEGRNTEAFF. The CDR3 DNA follows: TGCGCCAGCAGCCCCGAAGGGAGGAACACTGAAGCTTTCTTT.

The chain couples TRBV6-1 to TRBJ1-2; the match to TRBD1 covers 7 bases. There are 15 residues in the CDR3. Germline V gene data show CDR1 as MNHNS and CDR2 as SASEGT. The junction had 6 bases not matched to a gene; V was cut back by 2 bases and J by 3 bases. The CDR3 region is CASSEWYRGDYGYTF. As DNA, the CDR3 is TGTGCCAGCAGTGAATGGTACAGGGGAGACTATGGCTACACCTTC.

This chain links TRBV14 with TRBJ2-1; D uncertain. The CDR3 loop spans 14 amino acids. The V gene lost 0 bases and the J gene lost 14 bases, with 17 bases spanning the gap. Germline CDR1 reads SGHDN; CDR2 reads FVKESK. The CDR3 region is CASSQDTHHTTKFF. The CDR3 DNA sequence: TGTGCCAGCAGCCAAGATACACACCATACTACAAAGTTCTTC. The whole variable domain, remainder taken from reference TRBV14 and TRBJ2-1, is EAGVTQFPSHSVIEKGQTVTLRCDPISGHDNLYWYRRVMGKEIKFLLHFVKESKQDESGMPNNRFLAERTGGTYSTLKVQPAELEDSGVYFCASSQDTHHTTKFFGPGTRLTVL.

The chain is built from TRBV10-2 and TRBJ1-2; TRBD1 is a possible D gene (6 bases). Germline V gene sequence: CDR1 WSHSY, CDR2 SAAADI. CDR3 length equals 15 residues. The ends were cut back, 8 bases at V and 3 bases at J, with 19 bases in the middle. The CDR3 DNA is TGCGCCAGCCTCCCGGACAGCCAGAGGGACTATGGCTACACCTTC. It yields the protein CASLPDSQRDYGYTF.

The V and J genes are TRBV6-1 and TRBJ2-7; possible D gene TRBD1, 5 bases. Trimming removed 1 base at V and 4 bases at J, with 11 bases between. CDR3 length equals 14 residues. In germline, CDR1 is MNHNS, CDR2 SASEGT. As DNA, the CDR3 is TGTGCCAGCAGTGAAGAATGGGGCAGGTACGAGCAGTACTTC. Protein: CASSEEWGRYEQYF.

The genes are TRBV5-1 and TRBJ1-3; 8 bases agree with TRBD1. Trimming took 0 bases from V and 0 from J; bases not matched to a gene: 5. The CDR3 has 17 residues. Germline V gene data show CDR1 as SGHRS and CDR2 as YFSETQ. CDR3 bases: TGCGCCAGCAGCTTGGTCCAGGGGGCTTACTCTGGAAACACCATATATTTT. This encodes CASSLVQGAYSGNTIYF. Variable domain in full (rest from reference TRBV5-1 and TRBJ1-3): KAGVTQTPRYLIKTRGQQVTLSCSPISGHRSVSWYQQTPGQGLQFLFEYFSETQRNKGNFPGRFSGRQFSNSRSEMNVSTLELGDSALYLCASSLVQGAYSGNTIYFGEGSWLTVV.

The genes are TRBV6-5 and TRBJ1-2; D gene ambiguous. The V and J ends lost 9 bases and 0 bases respectively, with 17 bases between them. Germline V lookup: CDR1 MNHEY, CDR2 SVGAGI. The CDR3 has 15 amino acids. Here the CDR3 reads CASSESDYSNYGYTF. Here the CDR3 DNA reads TGTGCCAGTTCAGAGTCGGACTATTCTAACTATGGCTACACCTTC.

The chain recombines TRBV2 with TRBJ2-1, with a tentative D call TRBD2 (5 bases). CDR3 length: 13 amino acids. Germline V gene lookup returns CDR1 SNHLY and CDR2 FYNNEI. Trimming took off 8 bases at V and 0 bases at J, with 8 bases between the two ends. The CDR3 spells CASLGSSYNEQFF. Written as DNA, the CDR3 is TGTGCCAGCTTAGGGAGCTCCTACAATGAGCAGTTCTTC.

The count of this clone is one. This sequence joins TRBV5-1 and TRBJ1-2; tentatively, D is TRBD1 (6 bases). CDR3 length: 14 residues. CDR1 SGHRS and CDR2 YFSETQ come from the germline V gene. V dropped 0 bases and J dropped 5 bases, with 11 bases sitting between them. CDR3 sequence reads: CASSLEGEHYGYTF. Written as DNA, the CDR3 is TGCGCCAGCAGCTTGGAGGGGGAGCATTATGGCTACACCTTC.

Details on this clone: The germline gene is not matched at one end of the junction; a read error may be the cause. The V call is TRBV5-1, the J call TRBJ1-6; D might be TRBD1 (5 bases). In germline, CDR1 is SGHRS, CDR2 YFSETQ. CDR3 length: 14 residues. CDR3 bases: TGCGCCAGCAGCTTGGAGCAGGGAGGTTCACCCCTCAACTTT. Translation gives CASSLEQGGSPLNF.

This clone was counted a few times. The rearrangement joins TRBV15 to TRBJ2-7; D may be TRBD2 (5 bases). The CDR3 has 14 amino acids. Germline values: CDR1 LNHNV, CDR2 YYDKDF (reference sequence). Trimming stripped 0 bases from V and 2 bases from J, with 8 bases between. Written as DNA, the CDR3 is TGTGCCACCAGCAGAGATACGAGGGCCTACGAGCAGTACTTC. Protein: CATSRDTRAYEQYF.

In this sample, this clone turned up once. V usage is TRBV6-1 and J usage is TRBJ2-2, with 7 bases lining up with TRBD1. The germline V gene has CDR1 MNHNS and CDR2 SASEGT. This CDR3 contains 13 residues. V was pared by 8 bases and J by 2 bases, with 2 bases of the junction left unmatched. The CDR3, as DNA: TGTGCCAGCCGGGACAGCAACACCGGGGAGCTGTTTTTT. Protein: CASRDSNTGELFF.

This chain joins TRBV9 and TRBJ2-2; 8 bases agree with TRBD2. The germline CDR1 and CDR2 sequences are SGDLS and YYNGEE. This CDR3 region has 14 residues. V was pared by 0 bases and J by 5 bases, with 0 bases of the junction left unmatched. The CDR3 protein is CASSVGGGTGELFF. CDR3 coding DNA: TGTGCCAGCAGCGTAGGCGGGGGGACCGGGGAGCTGTTTTTT. The variable domain in full, completed from reference TRBV9 and TRBJ2-2, reads DSGVTQTPKHLITATGQRVTLRCSPRSGDLSVYWYQQSLDQGLQFLIQYYNGEERAKGNILERFSAQQFPDLHSELNLSSLELGDSALYFCASSVGGGTGELFFGEGSRLTVL.

This clone has just a few counts. The chain is built from TRBV2 and TRBJ2-3; unclear D gene. The CDR3 runs to 12 residues. Trimming took off 6 bases at V and 9 bases at J, with 13 bases between the two ends. The germline gives CDR1 SNHLY, CDR2 FYNNEI. The CDR3 protein is CASSLGYGTQYF. In DNA form, the CDR3 reads TGTGCCAGCAGCTTGGGTTACGGGACGCAGTATTTT.

Comments on this clone: At one end the junction does not follow the germline gene, possibly because of a read error. The chain employs TRBV4-1 and TRBJ1-6, with D unclear. The CDR3 is 13 amino acids. Germline V gene lookup returns CDR1 MGHRA and CDR2 YSYEKL. The CDR3 reads CASSQHTNSPLNF. The CDR3 nucleotides are TGCGCCAGCAGCCAACACACGAATTCACCCCTCAACTTT.

The chain carries TRBV11-2 and TRBJ1-4, with D possibly matching TRBD1 (6 bases). This CDR3 spans 13 amino acids. Deletions cut 3 bases from V and 5 bases from J, with 7 bases between. CDR1 is SGHAT, CDR2 FQNNGV, per germline. The CDR3 is CASSLDRNEKLFF. The CDR3 bases are TGTGCCAGCAGCTTGGACAGAAATGAAAAACTGTTTTTT.

In its sample, this clone was seen once. V and J are TRBV9 and TRBJ2-2; 10 bases map to TRBD2. V dropped 3 bases and J dropped 3; count of bases not matched to a gene: 5. The germline V gene encodes CDR1 SGDLS and CDR2 YYNGEE. The CDR3 has 16 residues. Here the CDR3 DNA reads TGTGCCAGCAGCGAGAGCGGGGGGGGAGACACCGGGGAGCTGTTTTTT. This sequence encodes CASSESGGGDTGELFF.

The V gene is TRBV27, the J gene TRBJ2-1, with TRBD1 matching 9 bases. The CDR3 runs 16 residues. Trimming at V came to 2 bases and at J to 5 bases, leaving 7 bases not matched to a gene. Germline V gene lookup returns CDR1 MNHEY and CDR2 SMNVEV (reference sequence). The CDR3 protein is CASSLLYRGRNNEQFF. In DNA, the CDR3 is TGTGCCAGCAGTTTACTTTACAGGGGGCGTAACAATGAGCAGTTCTTC.

CDR3 loop: CASCRDRDTGELFF. The DNA for the CDR3 is TGTGCCAGCTGCCGGGACAGGGACACCGGGGAGCTGTTTTTT. V usage is TRBV19 and J usage is TRBJ2-2; 9 bases fit TRBD1. The CDR3 length is 14 residues. Unmatched junction bases numbered 5, after V lost 9 bases and J lost 3 bases. Per germline, CDR1 LNHDA and CDR2 SQIVND (reference sequence).